One and the same sample provided the 9 T cell receptor beta chains below, sequenced in a study of neurological immune-mediated disorders. TCRdb reprocessed the 5' RACE reads with MiXCR, giving one entry per CDR3 protein. Among about 66,000 distinct CDR3 sequences listed, 3.9% were seen once. The sequencing input was PBMCs. The receptors here all came from a man younger than 45 with multiple sclerosis.

This clonotype has more than one count but fewer than ten. As DNA, the CDR3 is TGTGCCAGCAGCCCCTCCGGGACCTCAGTCAACACCATATATTTT. Encoded protein: CASSPSGTSVNTIYF. The genes are TRBV7-2 and TRBJ1-3; a weak D match, TRBD1 (5 bases). This CDR3 region has 15 residues. V gave up 5 bases and J gave up 7 bases, with 18 bases separating them. CDR1 and CDR2 (germline): SGHTA, FQGNSA.

This clonotype was found many times. J is TRBJ1-6 and V is TRBV4-3, with no clear D. CDR3 length: 14 amino acids. In germline, CDR1 is LGHNA, CDR2 YSLEER. Trimming left V 1 base short and J 10 bases short, with 11 bases between. CDR3 nucleotides: TGCGCCAGCAGCCAAGGGGGTCCGGGGTCACCCCTCCACTTT. This codes for CASSQGGPGSPLHF.

The sample holds many counts of this clonotype. The genes are TRBV5-1 and TRBJ2-1, with 9 bases aligning to TRBD1. The V gene's germline CDR1 is SGHRS and CDR2 YFSETQ. The CDR3 consists of 15 residues. V lost 2 bases and J lost 6; bases outside the gene matches: 6. This CDR3 is CASSFRTGAGNEQFF. CDR3 bases: TGCGCCAGCAGCTTCCGGACAGGGGCAGGCAATGAGCAGTTCTTC.

The CDR3 bases are TGCGCCAGCAGCTTGGACGGTCCGGGACTAGCGGGGGCCGGGATTTCCTACAATGAGCAGTTCTTC. Translation: CASSLDGPGLAGAGISYNEQFF. This chain links TRBV5-1 with TRBJ2-1; 14 nucleotides agree with TRBD2. Germline V gene data show CDR1 as SGHRS and CDR2 as YFSETQ. Germline trimming cut 0 bases from V and 1 base from J; bases unmatched to any gene: 15. The CDR3 spans 22 residues.

This clonotype was recorded many times. The chain combines TRBV9 with TRBJ2-3, with D possibly being TRBD1 or TRBD2 (7 bases each). There are 15 residues in the CDR3. The V end lost 6 bases, the J end lost 4 bases, and 18 bases lay between the germline ends. Looked up from germline, CDR1 is SGDLS and CDR2 is YYNGEE. The chain's CDR3 is CASTSQGGVADTQYF. The CDR3 DNA follows: TGTGCCAGCACCTCGCAGGGGGGGGTCGCAGATACGCAGTATTTT.

This clonotype was seen repeatedly, ten times or more. V usage is TRBV12-3 or TRBV12-4 and J usage is TRBJ1-2, with a possible D match to TRBD1 (6 bases). This CDR3 comprises 13 residues. V was trimmed by 6 bases and J by 5 bases, leaving 13 bases between them. The CDR3 spells CASRATGHYGYTF. The CDR3 DNA is TGTGCCAGCAGGGCTACGGGACATTATGGCTACACCTTC.

A few counts support this clonotype. The gene calls are TRBV7-9 and TRBJ2-5; D may correspond to TRBD1 or TRBD2 (5 bases each). V gave up 0 bases and J gave up 5 bases, with 10 bases separating them. Germline V gives CDR1 SEHNR, CDR2 FQNEAQ (reference sequence). The CDR3 loop spans 14 amino acids. CDR3 sequence: CASSLAGARETQYF. The CDR3 nucleotides are TGTGCCAGCAGCTTAGCCGGGGCGAGGGAGACCCAGTACTTC.

This clonotype occurred many times. The rearrangement links TRBV11-2 to TRBJ2-5, with D perhaps TRBD2 (5 bases). The CDR3 totals 11 residues. The germline V and J ends were trimmed by 5 bases and 7 bases, with 8 bases remaining between them. Germline V lookup: CDR1 SGHAT, CDR2 FQNNGV. The CDR3 reads CASSTSGTQYF. For the CDR3, the DNA is TGTGCCAGCAGCACCAGCGGGACCCAGTACTTC.

In regard to this clonotype: Possible read error: a much larger clone is one base away. The CDR3 protein is CSAPSGTDMQYF. In nucleotides, the CDR3 is TGCAGTGCCCCCTCAGGGACAGATATGCAGTATTTT. The J gene is TRBJ2-3, the V gene TRBV20-1; the match to TRBD1 covers 7 bases. This CDR3 spans 12 amino acids. Germline values: CDR1 DFQATT, CDR2 SNEGSKA (reference sequence).